A single sample gave rise to the 5 T cell receptor beta chains below, sequenced in a study of tissue T cells after allogeneic stem cell transplantation. Steroid-refractory graft-versus-host disease after allogeneic hematopoietic cell transplant qualified adults for prospective research-autopsy enrollment. Using immunoSEQ multiplex PCR, the repertoire was profiled, and TCRdb retains in-frame clones only, with some absent. Altogether about 3,100 clones are present, 55% to 70% being singletons, with the ten largest covering over 20%. Source: jejunal tissue, taken at autopsy. These receptors were collected from a male patient over 55 with steroid-refractory graft-versus-host disease after an allogeneic stem cell transplant. The T cells may come from the graft donor.

Here the CDR3 DNA reads TGTGCTAGTGGTCCTCCCCCTGGGGGGCCCCAGCATTTT. It yields the protein CASGPPPGGPQHF. V gene TRBV12-5 combines with J gene TRBJ1-5, with a tentative D call TRBD1 (5 bases). The CDR3 is made up of 13 amino acids. V was trimmed by 5 bases and J by 9 bases, leaving 14 bases between them. Germline V CDR1 and CDR2: LGHNT, FRNRAP.

This clone turned up a few times. The V and J genes are TRBV5-1 and TRBJ1-4; no reliable D call. Germline V gene lookup returns CDR1 SGHRS and CDR2 YFSETQ. V gave up 2 bases and J gave up 2 bases, with 13 bases separating them. CDR3 length equals 16 residues. CDR3 residues: CASSLGPGQTNEKLFF. Here the CDR3 DNA reads TGCGCCAGCAGCTTAGGTCCGGGCCAGACTAATGAAAAACTGTTTTTT. Drawing the rest from reference TRBV5-1 and TRBJ1-4, the complete variable domain is KAGVTQTPRYLIKTRGQQVTLSCSPISGHRSVSWYQQTPGQGLQFLFEYFSETQRNKGNFPGRFSGRQFSNSRSEMNVSTLELGDSALYLCASSLGPGQTNEKLFFGSGTQLSVL.

The chain recombines TRBV6-5 with TRBJ2-7; 13 bases are a match to TRBD2. The CDR3 consists of 15 residues. V shed 7 bases, J shed 2 bases, and the junction held 5 bases outside the gene matches. Germline V gene lookup returns CDR1 MNHEY and CDR2 SVGAGI. CDR3 amino acids: CASIRTSGGAYEQYF. The CDR3 nucleotides are TGTGCCAGCATCCGAACTAGCGGGGGGGCCTACGAGCAGTACTTC.

The chain is built from TRBV7-6 and TRBJ1-5; D is unclear. Germline lookup yields CDR1 SGHVS and CDR2 FNYEAQ. This CDR3 has 17 residues. V was trimmed by 0 bases and J by 4 bases, leaving 16 bases between them. The CDR3, as DNA: TGTGCCAGCAGCTTAGCAACAGCCGATTTAAGAAATCAGCCCCAGCATTTT. Protein sequence: CASSLATADLRNQPQHF.

The rearrangement uses TRBV11-2 and TRBJ1-4; D is undetermined. The CDR3 is made up of 13 amino acids. With 1 base removed from V and 8 bases from J, the gap between germline ends came to 8 bases. Germline V CDR1 and CDR2: SGHAT, FQNNGV. Here the CDR3 reads CASSLGVREKLFF. CDR3 DNA: TGTGCCAGCAGCTTAGGAGTCAGGGAAAAACTGTTTTTT. Drawing the rest from reference TRBV11-2 and TRBJ1-4, the complete variable domain is EAGVAQSPRYKIIEKRQSVAFWCNPISGHATLYWYQQILGQGPKLLIQFQNNGVVDDSQLPKDRFSAERLKGVDSTLKIQPAKLEDSAVYLCASSLGVREKLFFGSGTQLSVL.